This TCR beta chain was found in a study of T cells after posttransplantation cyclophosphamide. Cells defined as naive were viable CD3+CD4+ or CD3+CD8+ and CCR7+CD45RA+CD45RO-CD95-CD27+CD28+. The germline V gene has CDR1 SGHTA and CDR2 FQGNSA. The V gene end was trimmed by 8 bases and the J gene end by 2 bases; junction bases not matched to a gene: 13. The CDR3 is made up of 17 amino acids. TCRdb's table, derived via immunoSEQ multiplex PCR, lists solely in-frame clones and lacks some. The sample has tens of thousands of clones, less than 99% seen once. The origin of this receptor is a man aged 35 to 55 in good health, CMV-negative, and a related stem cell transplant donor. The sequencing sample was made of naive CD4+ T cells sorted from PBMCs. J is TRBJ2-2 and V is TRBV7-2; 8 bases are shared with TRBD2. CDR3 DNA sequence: TGTGCCAGCGGCCATCCAGCGGGAGAATCCAACACCGGGGAGCTGTTTTTT. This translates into CASGHPAGESNTGELFF.